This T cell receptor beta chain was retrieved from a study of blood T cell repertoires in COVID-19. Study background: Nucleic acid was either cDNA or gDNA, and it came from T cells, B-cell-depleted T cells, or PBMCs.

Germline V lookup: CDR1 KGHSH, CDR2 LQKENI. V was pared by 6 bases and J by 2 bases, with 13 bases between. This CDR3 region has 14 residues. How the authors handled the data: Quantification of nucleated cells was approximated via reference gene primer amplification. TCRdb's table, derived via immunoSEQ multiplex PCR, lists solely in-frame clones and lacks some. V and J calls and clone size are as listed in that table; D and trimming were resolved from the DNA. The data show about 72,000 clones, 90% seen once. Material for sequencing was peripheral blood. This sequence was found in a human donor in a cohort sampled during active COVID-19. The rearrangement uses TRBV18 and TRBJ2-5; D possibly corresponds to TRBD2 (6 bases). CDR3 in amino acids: CASSASRGQETQYF. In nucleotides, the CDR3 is TGTGCCAGCTCGGCCTCGCGGGGTCAAGAGACCCAGTACTTC.